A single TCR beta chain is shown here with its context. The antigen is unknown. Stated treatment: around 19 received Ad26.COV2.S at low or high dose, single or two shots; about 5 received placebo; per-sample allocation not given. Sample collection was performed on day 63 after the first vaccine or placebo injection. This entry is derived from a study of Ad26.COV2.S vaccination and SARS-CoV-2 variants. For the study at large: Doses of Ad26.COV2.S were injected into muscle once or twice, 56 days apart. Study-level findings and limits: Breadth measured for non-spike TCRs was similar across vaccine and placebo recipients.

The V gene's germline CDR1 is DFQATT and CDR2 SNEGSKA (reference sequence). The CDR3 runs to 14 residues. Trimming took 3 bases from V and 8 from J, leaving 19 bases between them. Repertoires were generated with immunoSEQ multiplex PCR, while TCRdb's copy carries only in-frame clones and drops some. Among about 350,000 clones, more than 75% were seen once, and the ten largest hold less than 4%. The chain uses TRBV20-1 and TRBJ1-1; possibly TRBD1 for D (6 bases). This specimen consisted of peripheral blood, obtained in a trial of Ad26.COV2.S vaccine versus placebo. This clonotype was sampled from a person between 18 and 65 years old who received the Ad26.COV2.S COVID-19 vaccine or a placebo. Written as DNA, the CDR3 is TGCAGTGCTAGTAGGTCTCTGGGGGCCGGGGAAGCTTTCTTT. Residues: CSASRSLGAGEAFF.